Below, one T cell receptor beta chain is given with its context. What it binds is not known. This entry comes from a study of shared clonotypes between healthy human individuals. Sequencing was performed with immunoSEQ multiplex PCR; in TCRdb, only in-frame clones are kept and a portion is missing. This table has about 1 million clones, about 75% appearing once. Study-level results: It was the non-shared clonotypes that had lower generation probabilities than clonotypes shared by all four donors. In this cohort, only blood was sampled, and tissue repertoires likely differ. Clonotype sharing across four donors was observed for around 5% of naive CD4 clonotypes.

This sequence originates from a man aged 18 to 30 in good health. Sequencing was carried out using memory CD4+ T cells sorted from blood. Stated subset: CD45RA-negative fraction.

The CDR3 here is CASSLIYGGINYGYTF. CDR3 coding DNA: TGTGCCAGCAGCTTGATCTACGGGGGGATTAACTATGGCTACACCTTC. This rearrangement joins TRBV7-9 to TRBJ1-2, with D tentatively TRBD1 (5 bases). Germline V gene sequence: CDR1 SEHNR, CDR2 FQNEAQ (reference sequence). The CDR3 loop spans 16 amino acids. Trimming pared 3 bases from V and 1 base from J, leaving 15 bases between.